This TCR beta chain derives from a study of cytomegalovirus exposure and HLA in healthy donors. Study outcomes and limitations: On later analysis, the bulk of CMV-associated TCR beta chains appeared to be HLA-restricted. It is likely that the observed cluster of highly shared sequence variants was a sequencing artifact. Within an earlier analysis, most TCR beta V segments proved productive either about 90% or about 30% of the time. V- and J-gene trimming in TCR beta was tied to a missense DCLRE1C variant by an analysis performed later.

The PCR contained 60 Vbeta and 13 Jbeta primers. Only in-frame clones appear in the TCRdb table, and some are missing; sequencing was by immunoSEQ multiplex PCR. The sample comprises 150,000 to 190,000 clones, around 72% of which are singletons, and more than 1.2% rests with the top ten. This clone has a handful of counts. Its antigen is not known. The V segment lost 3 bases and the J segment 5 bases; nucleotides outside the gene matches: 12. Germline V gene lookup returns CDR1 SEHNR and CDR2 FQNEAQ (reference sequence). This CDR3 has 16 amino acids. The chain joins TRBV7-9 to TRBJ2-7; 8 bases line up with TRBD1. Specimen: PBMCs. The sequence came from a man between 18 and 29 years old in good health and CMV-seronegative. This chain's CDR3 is CASSFLDRGIDDEQYF. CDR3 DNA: TGTGCCAGCAGCTTCCTTGACAGGGGCATCGATGACGAGCAGTACTTC.